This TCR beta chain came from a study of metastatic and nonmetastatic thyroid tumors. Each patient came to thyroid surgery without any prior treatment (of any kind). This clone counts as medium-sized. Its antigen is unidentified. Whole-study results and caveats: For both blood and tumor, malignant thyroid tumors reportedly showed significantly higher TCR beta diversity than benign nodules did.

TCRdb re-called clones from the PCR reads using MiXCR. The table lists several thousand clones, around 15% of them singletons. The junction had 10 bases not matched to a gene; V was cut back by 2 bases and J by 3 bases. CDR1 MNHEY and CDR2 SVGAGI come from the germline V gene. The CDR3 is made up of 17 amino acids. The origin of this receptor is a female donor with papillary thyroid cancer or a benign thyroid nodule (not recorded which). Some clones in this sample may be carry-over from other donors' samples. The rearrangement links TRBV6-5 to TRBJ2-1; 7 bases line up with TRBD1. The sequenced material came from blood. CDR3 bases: TGTGCCAGCAGTTACAGCCCGCCAGGGGGTTTCTACAATGAGCAGTTCTTC. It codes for CASSYSPPGGFYNEQFF.